The 9 T cell receptor beta chains presented below share a single source sample, sequenced in a study of blood T cell repertoires in COVID-19 (dated by TCRdb to between 2020 and 2021). Preparation of the library involved the immunoSEQ multiplex PCR assay. In its TCRdb copy, this immuneACCESS table keeps in-frame sequences only and misses some clones. Where compared with another copy, unresolved V genes explain less than half of these, and the others have no known cause. This sample lists 250,000 to 400,000 clones; 75% to 90% were detected once. Roughly 2.8% of the sample goes to the ten largest clones. The sample was peripheral blood. The source of these receptors is a woman in her 30s with COVID-19, enrolled during active disease.

J is TRBJ2-2 and V is TRBV10-3; D perhaps matches TRBD1 (6 bases). Trimming removed 0 bases from V and 7 bases from J, with 18 bases in between. This CDR3 has 17 amino acids. The germline V gene encodes CDR1 ENHRY and CDR2 SYGVKD. For the CDR3, the DNA is TGTGCCATCAGTGAGTCCGGTTTTGGGGGCGCTAACGGGGAGCTGTTTTTT. Residues: CAISESGFGGANGELFF.

The CDR3 loop reads CASSAPGMNTEAFF. CDR3 DNA sequence: TGCGCCAGCAGCGCACCGGGGATGAACACTGAAGCTTTCTTT. The rearrangement links TRBV5-1 to TRBJ1-1; D gene uncertain. Germline values: CDR1 SGHRS, CDR2 YFSETQ. The CDR3 loop spans 14 amino acids. With 4 bases removed from V and 0 bases from J, the gap between germline ends came to 10 bases. Full variable domain (missing parts from reference TRBV5-1 and TRBJ1-1): KAGVTQTPRYLIKTRGQQVTLSCSPISGHRSVSWYQQTPGQGLQFLFEYFSETQRNKGNFPGRFSGRQFSNSRSEMNVSTLELGDSALYLCASSAPGMNTEAFFGQGTRLTVV.

The chain carries TRBV6-6 and TRBJ2-3; 8 positions agree with TRBD1. After removal of 2 bases from V and 0 bases from J, the junction contained 4 bases not matched to a gene. CDR1 is MNHNY, CDR2 SVGAGI, per germline (reference sequence). The CDR3 consists of 16 residues. The chain's CDR3 is CASSYPGQGSTDTQYF. The DNA of the CDR3 is TGTGCCAGCAGTTACCCCGGACAGGGAAGCACAGATACGCAGTATTTT.

CDR3 residues: CASRWVADTEAFF. The CDR3 DNA sequence: TGTGCCAGCAGATGGGTAGCGGACACTGAAGCTTTCTTT. The rearrangement uses TRBV6-1 and TRBJ1-1; unclear D gene. CDR3 length: 13 amino acids. Trimming pared 6 bases from V and 3 bases from J, leaving 11 bases between. From germline, CDR1 is MNHNS and CDR2 SASEGT.

The chain is built from TRBV4-1 and TRBJ2-7, with TRBD1 identical over 8 bases. The CDR3 is 15 residues long. Germline V gene sequence: CDR1 MGHRA, CDR2 YSYEKL. The V and J ends lost 3 bases and 0 bases, in that order; junction bases with no gene match: 4. The CDR3 here is CASSHPGQASYEQYF. In DNA form, the CDR3 reads TGCGCCAGCAGCCACCCGGGACAGGCCTCCTACGAGCAGTACTTC.

The rearrangement joins TRBV7-2 to TRBJ1-2, with 9 bases identical to TRBD1. This CDR3 has 15 amino acids. Losses at the gene ends were 7 bases for V and 6 bases for J; bases not matched to a gene: 12. Germline V gene data show CDR1 as SGHTA and CDR2 as FQGNSA. CDR3 loop: CASNSIRTGDHGYTF. The CDR3 DNA follows: TGTGCCAGCAACTCAATTCGGACAGGGGATCATGGCTACACCTTC.

In its sample, this clone was seen once. The rearrangement joins TRBV6-5 to TRBJ2-1, with TRBD2 matching 7 bases. Germline CDR1 MNHEY, CDR2 SVGAGI. J was trimmed by 1 base and V by 3 bases; bases with no gene match: 3. The CDR3 is 15 residues long. CDR3: CASSYTSASYNEQFF. CDR3 bases: TGTGCCAGCAGTTATACTAGCGCTTCCTACAATGAGCAGTTCTTC.

This clone was seen a few times. This chain uses TRBV9 with TRBJ2-5; perhaps TRBD1 as D (5 bases). Trimming removed 1 base at V and 2 bases at J, with 6 bases between. Per the germline V gene, CDR1 is SGDLS and CDR2 is YYNGEE. The CDR3 sequence is 13 residues long. CDR3 nucleotide sequence: TGTGCCAGCAGCGTATCAGGGCAAGAGACCCAGTACTTC. Translating gives CASSVSGQETQYF.

DNA for the CDR3: TGTGCCAGCAGCTTATTTATCGGGAGTTGGAACACTGAAGCTTTCTTT. Translated, it gives CASSLFIGSWNTEAFF. The chain uses TRBV7-9 and TRBJ1-1; D uncertain. CDR1 is SEHNR and CDR2 is FQNEAQ in the germline V gene (reference sequence). V shed 2 bases and J shed 1 base, with 14 bases lying between them. This CDR3 contains 16 residues.